This TCR beta chain was recorded in a study of OX40 agonist ivuxolimab in advanced cancers. CDR3 length: 15 residues. V was clipped by 4 bases and J by 4 bases, with 18 bases between them. The germline gives CDR1 SGHRS, CDR2 YFSETQ. TCRdb's copy holds only in-frame clones and misses some; the assay was immunoSEQ multiplex PCR. The data hold about 21,000 clones, with more than 70% observed a single time. The sequence was obtained from an adult with an advanced solid tumor such as melanoma, head and neck, liver or kidney cancer. The specimen was CD4+ or CD8+ T cells sorted from blood, collected in a trial of the OX40 agonist ivuxolimab. The rearrangement links TRBV5-1 to TRBJ2-7; tentative D call: TRBD1 (6 bases). CDR3 nucleotides: TGCGCCAGCAGCCTCCATTGGCAGGGGCGATACGAGCAGTACTTC. Amino acids: CASSLHWQGRYEQYF.